The T cell receptor beta chain under discussion was sequenced for a study of CD8 T cells in ankylosing spondylitis. Study-wide findings and caveats: Made up of about eight highly homologous variants, a TCR beta motif appeared characteristic of ankylosing spondylitis blood.

Per germline, CDR1 MDHEN and CDR2 SYDVKM. The ends lost 8 bases at V and 7 bases at J; junction bases unmatched: 13. This CDR3 spans 16 amino acids. In TCRdb, the 5' RACE reads were re-called with MiXCR into one record per CDR3 protein. The table shows fewer than 750,000 distinct CDR3 sequences, with over 15% occurring only once. Only a few counts were recorded for this clonotype. The target antigen is unknown. The chain links TRBV28 to TRBJ2-1; 11 bases are shared with TRBD1. The sequence derives from a male donor with ankylosing spondylitis. The sample comprised blood, either unsorted or a sorted T cell fraction (not recorded which). CDR3 sequence: CASGVWGTGGQNEQFF. In nucleotides, the CDR3 is TGTGCCAGCGGCGTCTGGGGGACAGGGGGACAGAATGAGCAGTTCTTC.